This T cell receptor (beta chain) was found in a study of CD8+ T cells in alopecia areata. Sampling of alopecia areata patients yielded lesional scalp punch biopsies as well as peripheral blood. Separation by sorting yielded CD4+ and CD8+ T cells from PBMCs. The study's findings and limits: Higher clonality was seen in lesional scalp than in normal scalp, especially in alopecia totalis/universalis.

Germline V gene sequence: CDR1 LNHNV, CDR2 YYDKDF (reference sequence). Trimming at V came to 2 bases and at J to 5 bases, leaving 10 bases not matched to a gene. CDR3 size: 16 residues. In regard to this clone: Its antigen remains unidentified.

Investigators isolated RNA and reverse transcribed it into cDNA to act as the sequencing template. Clones were read by immunoSEQ multiplex PCR, and TCRdb kept only the in-frame ones, dropping some. The sample includes under 250,000 clones, approximately 61% of them seen just once. This receptor was obtained from a human donor with alopecia areata. Specimen: CD4+ T cells sorted from blood, collected at week 0. J is TRBJ1-2 and V is TRBV15; 8 bases are a match to TRBD1. CDR3 sequence (DNA): TGTGCCACCAGCAGAACCGACAGGGGACCTTCGTATGGCTACACCTTC. This gives the protein CATSRTDRGPSYGYTF.